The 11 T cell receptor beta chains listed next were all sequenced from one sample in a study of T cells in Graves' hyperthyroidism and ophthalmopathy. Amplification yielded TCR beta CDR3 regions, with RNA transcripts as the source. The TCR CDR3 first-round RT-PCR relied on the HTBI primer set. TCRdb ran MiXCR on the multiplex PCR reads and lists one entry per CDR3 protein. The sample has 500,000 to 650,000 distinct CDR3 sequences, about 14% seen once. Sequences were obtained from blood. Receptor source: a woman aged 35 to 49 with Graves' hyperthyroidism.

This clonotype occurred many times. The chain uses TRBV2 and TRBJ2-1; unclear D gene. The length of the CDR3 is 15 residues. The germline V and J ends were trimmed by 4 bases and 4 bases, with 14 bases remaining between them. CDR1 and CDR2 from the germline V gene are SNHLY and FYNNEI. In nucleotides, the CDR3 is TGTGCCAGCAGTGTTCCGGGTACCATTTACAATGAGCAGTTCTTC. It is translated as CASSVPGTIYNEQFF.

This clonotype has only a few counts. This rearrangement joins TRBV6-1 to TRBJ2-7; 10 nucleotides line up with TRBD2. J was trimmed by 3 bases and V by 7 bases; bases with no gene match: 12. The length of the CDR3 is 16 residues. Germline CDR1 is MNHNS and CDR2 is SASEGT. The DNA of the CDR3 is TGTGCCAGCAAAGGAACTAGCGGGACCAAAATCTACGAGCAGTACTTC. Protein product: CASKGTSGTKIYEQYF.

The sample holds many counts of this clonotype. CDR3 loop: CASSQGYEQFF. As DNA, the CDR3 is TGTGCCAGCAGCCAAGGTTATGAGCAGTTCTTC. The chain employs TRBV4-2 and TRBJ2-1; unclear D gene. Per germline, CDR1 LGHNA and CDR2 YNFKEQ. V was cut by 1 base and J by 8 bases, with 3 bases left in between. The CDR3 loop spans 11 amino acids.

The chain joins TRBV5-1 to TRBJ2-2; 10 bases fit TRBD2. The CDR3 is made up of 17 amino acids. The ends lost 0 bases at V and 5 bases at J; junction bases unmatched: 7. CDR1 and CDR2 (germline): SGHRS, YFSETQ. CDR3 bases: TGCGCCAGCAGCTTGGCACCTAGCGGGAGAGATACCGGGGAGCTGTTTTTT. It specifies CASSLAPSGRDTGELFF.

CDR3 in amino acids: CASSLGAGAGDTQYF. The CDR3 region has the DNA TGTGCCAGCAGCTTGGGCGCGGGAGCAGGAGATACGCAGTATTTT. The rearrangement links TRBV5-4 to TRBJ2-3; TRBD2 matches 7 bases. CDR1 and CDR2 from the germline V gene are SGHNT and YYREEE (reference sequence). The V gene end was trimmed by 0 bases and the J gene end by 5 bases; junction bases not matched to a gene: 6. The CDR3 is made up of 15 amino acids.

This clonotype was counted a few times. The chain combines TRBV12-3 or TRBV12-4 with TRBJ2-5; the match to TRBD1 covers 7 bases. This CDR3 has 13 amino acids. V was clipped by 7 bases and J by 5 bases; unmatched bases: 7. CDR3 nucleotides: TGTGCCAGCACCCAGACAGGGCTGGAGACCCAGTACTTC. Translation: CASTQTGLETQYF.

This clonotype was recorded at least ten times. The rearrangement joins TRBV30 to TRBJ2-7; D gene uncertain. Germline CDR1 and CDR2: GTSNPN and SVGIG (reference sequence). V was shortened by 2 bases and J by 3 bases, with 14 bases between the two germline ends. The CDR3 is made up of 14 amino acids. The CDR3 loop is CAWSRPPGRYEQYF. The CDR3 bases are TGTGCCTGGAGTCGCCCCCCCGGTCGCTACGAGCAGTACTTC.

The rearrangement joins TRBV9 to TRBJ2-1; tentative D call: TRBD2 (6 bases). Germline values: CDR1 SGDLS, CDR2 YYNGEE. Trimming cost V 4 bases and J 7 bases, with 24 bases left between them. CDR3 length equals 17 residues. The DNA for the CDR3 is TGTGCCAGCAGCAAGGACGTGGGTGGGGCGGGATGGAATGAGCAGTTCTTC. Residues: CASSKDVGGAGWNEQFF.

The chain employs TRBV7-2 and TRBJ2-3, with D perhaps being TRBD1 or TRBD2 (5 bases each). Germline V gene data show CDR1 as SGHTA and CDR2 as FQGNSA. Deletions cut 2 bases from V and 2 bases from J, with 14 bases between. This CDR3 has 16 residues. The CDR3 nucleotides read TGTGCCAGCAGCTTATTCGGCAGGGAGCCCACAGATACGCAGTATTTT. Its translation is CASSLFGREPTDTQYF.

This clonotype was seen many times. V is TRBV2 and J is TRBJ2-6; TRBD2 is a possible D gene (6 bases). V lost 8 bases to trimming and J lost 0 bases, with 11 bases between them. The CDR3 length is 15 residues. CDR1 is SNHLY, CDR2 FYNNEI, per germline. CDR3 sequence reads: CASQEGTSGANVLTF. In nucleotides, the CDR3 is TGTGCCAGCCAGGAGGGGACCTCTGGGGCCAACGTCCTGACTTTC.

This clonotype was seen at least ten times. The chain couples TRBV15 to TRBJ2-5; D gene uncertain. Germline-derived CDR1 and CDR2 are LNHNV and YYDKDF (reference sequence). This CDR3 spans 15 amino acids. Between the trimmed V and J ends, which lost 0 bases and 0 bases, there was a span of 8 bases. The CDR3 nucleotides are TGTGCCACCAGCAGAGATGGTCCGTACCAAGAGACCCAGTACTTC. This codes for CATSRDGPYQETQYF.